Presented here are 16 T cell receptor beta chains from one specimen sequenced in a study of T cells in Graves' hyperthyroidism and ophthalmopathy. The CDR3 regions of TCR beta were amplified from RNA transcripts. The HTBI primer set was used in a first-round RT-PCR of the TCR CDR3. TCRdb recomputed calls from the multiplex PCR reads with MiXCR, one row per CDR3 protein. The repertoire holds nearly 750,000 distinct CDR3 sequences, with 30% to 40% as singletons. Specimen: blood. Receptor source: a woman aged 40 to 55 with Graves' hyperthyroidism.

This clonotype was seen at least ten times. The rearrangement links TRBV6-5 to TRBJ2-7; 8 bases match TRBD1. CDR1 and CDR2 from the germline V gene are MNHEY and SVGAGI. Losses at the gene ends were 2 bases for V and 4 bases for J; bases not matched to a gene: 4. This CDR3 comprises 14 residues. CDR3 protein: CASSYGQGAYEQYF. The CDR3 DNA is TGTGCCAGCAGTTACGGACAGGGTGCTTACGAGCAGTACTTC.

This chain uses TRBV20-1 with TRBJ2-5; D may be TRBD2 (6 bases). This CDR3 has 14 residues. Germline V gene sequence: CDR1 DFQATT, CDR2 SNEGSKA (reference sequence). The V and J ends lost 6 bases and 5 bases respectively, with 19 bases between them. The CDR3 reads CSAPIRWGTETQYF. The CDR3 nucleotides read TGCAGTGCGCCGATAAGGTGGGGGACTGAGACCCAGTACTTC.

This clonotype was counted many times. J is TRBJ1-1 and V is TRBV19; D might be TRBD1 (6 bases). The V end was cut by 4 bases, the J end by 1 base, with 13 bases between. The CDR3 contains 15 residues. Germline values: CDR1 LNHDA, CDR2 SQIVND (reference sequence). The CDR3 DNA is TGTGCCAGTAGTACCTCGACGGGACAGAACACTGAAGCTTTCTTT. It yields the protein CASSTSTGQNTEAFF.

About this clonotype: It may be a read error: a sequence one base away is much more abundant. J is TRBJ2-7 and V is TRBV7-2; 7 bases are shared with TRBD1. The CDR3 is made up of 15 amino acids. Germline V gene sequence: CDR1 SGHTA, CDR2 FQGNSA. The CDR3, as DNA: TGTGCCAGCAGCTTAGCCGGGACAGACTCCTACAAGCAGTACTTC. Encoded protein: CASSLAGTDSYKQYF. The variable domain in full, completed from reference TRBV7-2 and TRBJ2-7, reads GAGVSQSPSNKVTEKGKDVELRCDPISGHTALYWYRQSLGQGLEFLIYFQGNSAPDKSGLPSDRFSAERTGGSVSTLTIQRTQQEDSAVYLCASSLAGTDSYKQYFGPGTRLTVT.

This clonotype was seen many times. The CDR3 is CASSKREAGYEQYF. The CDR3 coding sequence is TGTGCCAGCAGCAAGCGGGAAGCTGGATACGAGCAGTACTTC. The V gene is TRBV7-2, the J gene TRBJ2-7, with TRBD2 matching over 7 bases. With 5 bases clipped from V and 4 bases from J, the junction kept 8 bases outside the gene matches. This CDR3 contains 14 residues. CDR1 is SGHTA, CDR2 FQGNSA, per germline.

The genes are TRBV15 and TRBJ2-7; D unresolved. CDR1 is LNHNV, CDR2 YYDKDF, per germline (reference sequence). V was shortened by 1 base and J by 4 bases, with 5 bases between the two germline ends. The CDR3 runs 12 residues. The CDR3 region is CATSRGYYEQYF. The CDR3 region has the DNA TGTGCCACCAGCAGAGGTTATTACGAGCAGTACTTC.

This clonotype was counted at least ten times. Here the CDR3 reads CAISEGDLMNTEAFF. The DNA of the CDR3 is TGTGCCATCAGTGAAGGAGACCTTATGAACACTGAAGCTTTCTTT. The chain combines TRBV10-3 with TRBJ1-1; D is ambiguous. Trimming shortened V by 3 bases and J by 0 bases, and 11 bases separated the two germline ends. The germline gives CDR1 ENHRY, CDR2 SYGVKD. The CDR3 has 15 residues.

This clonotype has just a few counts. The chain links TRBV9 to TRBJ1-1; D uncertain. This CDR3 is 13 amino acids long. Deletions cut 4 bases from V and 11 bases from J, with 18 bases between. The germline V gene encodes CDR1 SGDLS and CDR2 YYNGEE. CDR3 in DNA: TGTGCCAGCAGCCAAGATCCGTTCCTTGGGGCTTTCTTT. It codes for CASSQDPFLGAFF. Using reference TRBV9 and TRBJ1-1 for the parts outside the CDR3, the full variable domain is DSGVTQTPKHLITATGQRVTLRCSPRSGDLSVYWYQQSLDQGLQFLIQYYNGEERAKGNILERFSAQQFPDLHSELNLSSLELGDSALYFCASSQDPFLGAFFGQGTRLTVV.

In this sample, this clonotype turned up a few times. This sequence joins TRBV12-5 and TRBJ2-5; D not certain. This CDR3 spans 11 amino acids. Trimming removed 3 bases at V and 4 bases at J, with 3 bases between. Germline V gives CDR1 LGHNT, CDR2 FRNRAP. CDR3 nucleotide sequence: TGTGCTAGTGGTTTTCGAGAGACCCAGTACTTC. This sequence encodes CASGFRETQYF.

This clonotype was counted many times. The rearrangement links TRBV5-4 to TRBJ1-2; a weak D match, TRBD1 (6 bases). The germline V gene has CDR1 SGHNT and CDR2 YYREEE (reference sequence). Trimming stripped 1 base from V and 6 bases from J, with 16 bases between. The CDR3 spans 15 residues. This CDR3 reads CASSLNVVGADGYTF. CDR3 DNA sequence: TGTGCCAGCAGCTTGAACGTGGTGGGGGCAGATGGCTACACCTTC.

This clonotype was detected many times. The chain has TRBV25-1 and TRBJ2-2; D is perhaps TRBD1 (6 bases). Trimming removed 8 bases at V and 1 base at J, with 8 bases between. CDR1 MGHDK and CDR2 SYGVNS come from the germline V gene. The CDR3 has 13 residues. CDR3 sequence (DNA): TGTGCCAGCCTGACAGGGAACACCGGGGAGCTGTTTTTT. It specifies CASLTGNTGELFF.

The gene calls are TRBV29-1 and TRBJ1-2; D perhaps matches TRBD1 (5 bases). Germline CDR1 reads SQVTM; CDR2 reads ANQGSEA. The CDR3 is made up of 12 amino acids. V dropped 8 bases and J dropped 3 bases, with 13 bases sitting between them. The CDR3 DNA reads as TGCAGCCAAGGGGAGGGAGACTATGGCTACACCTTC. Protein sequence: CSQGEGDYGYTF.

This clonotype was counted a few times. The chain recombines TRBV7-2 with TRBJ1-1; tentatively, D is TRBD1 (6 bases). The germline gives CDR1 SGHTA, CDR2 FQGNSA. The CDR3 is 15 residues long. V was cut by 3 bases and J by 7 bases, with 18 bases left in between. CDR3 protein: CASSLNAYRAVEAFF. The CDR3 nucleotides are TGTGCCAGCAGCTTGAACGCCTACAGGGCTGTTGAAGCTTTCTTT.

The genes are TRBV6-5 and TRBJ1-1; D gene unclear. The V gene's germline CDR1 is MNHEY and CDR2 SVGAGI. Trimming cost V 8 bases and J 0 bases, with 10 bases left between them. This CDR3 has 13 amino acids. The CDR3 nucleotides read TGTGCCAGCTTTACTTACATGAACACTGAAGCTTTCTTT. Protein product: CASFTYMNTEAFF.

This clonotype was observed at least ten times. The V gene is TRBV5-1, the J gene TRBJ2-7; no firm D call. There are 11 residues in the CDR3. Trimming stripped 0 bases from V and 6 bases from J, with 4 bases between. The germline CDR1 and CDR2 sequences are SGHRS and YFSETQ. This CDR3 is CASSLDAEQYF. The CDR3 DNA sequence: TGCGCCAGCAGCTTGGACGCCGAGCAGTACTTC.

CDR3 DNA sequence: TGTGCCAGCAGCGGAGGGGGGGGCTCCACCTACGAGCAGTACTTC. Residues: CASSGGGGSTYEQYF. The chain has TRBV9 and TRBJ2-7, with D tentatively TRBD2 (7 bases). Per the germline V gene, CDR1 is SGDLS and CDR2 is YYNGEE. This CDR3 has 15 amino acids. V shed 3 bases and J shed 2 bases, with 15 bases lying between them.